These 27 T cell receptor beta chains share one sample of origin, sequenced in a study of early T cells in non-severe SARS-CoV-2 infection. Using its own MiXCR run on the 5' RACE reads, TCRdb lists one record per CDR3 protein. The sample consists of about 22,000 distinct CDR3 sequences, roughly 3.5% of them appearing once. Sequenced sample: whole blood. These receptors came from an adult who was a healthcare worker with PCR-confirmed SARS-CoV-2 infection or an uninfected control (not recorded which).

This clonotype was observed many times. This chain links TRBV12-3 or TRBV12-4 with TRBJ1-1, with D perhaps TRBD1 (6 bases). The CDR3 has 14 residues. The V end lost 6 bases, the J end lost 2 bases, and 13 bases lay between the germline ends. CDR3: CASSPGHLNTEAFF. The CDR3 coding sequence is TGTGCCAGCAGCCCGGGACACCTAAACACTGAAGCTTTCTTT.

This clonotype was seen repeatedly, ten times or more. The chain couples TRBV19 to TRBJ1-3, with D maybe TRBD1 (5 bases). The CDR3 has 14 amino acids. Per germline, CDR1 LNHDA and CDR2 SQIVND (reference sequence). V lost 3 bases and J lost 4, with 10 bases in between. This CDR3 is CASSIRDPGNTIYF. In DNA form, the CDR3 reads TGTGCCAGTAGTATCCGGGACCCGGGAAACACCATATATTTT.

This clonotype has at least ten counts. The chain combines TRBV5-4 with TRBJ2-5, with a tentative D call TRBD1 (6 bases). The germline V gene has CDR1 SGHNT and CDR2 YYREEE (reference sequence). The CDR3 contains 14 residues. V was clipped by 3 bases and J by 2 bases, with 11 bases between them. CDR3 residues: CASSYRTDQETQYF. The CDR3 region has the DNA TGTGCCAGCAGCTATAGGACAGATCAAGAGACCCAGTACTTC.

Written as DNA, the CDR3 is TGTGCCAGCAGCCAAGTGTCGGGTTACACAGATACGCAGTATTTT. Protein: CASSQVSGYTDTQYF. The chain joins TRBV3-1 to TRBJ2-3; D gene ambiguous. Germline V gene lookup returns CDR1 LGHDT and CDR2 YNNKEL (reference sequence). The CDR3 spans 15 residues. The germline V and J ends were trimmed by 1 base and 2 bases, with 10 bases remaining between them.

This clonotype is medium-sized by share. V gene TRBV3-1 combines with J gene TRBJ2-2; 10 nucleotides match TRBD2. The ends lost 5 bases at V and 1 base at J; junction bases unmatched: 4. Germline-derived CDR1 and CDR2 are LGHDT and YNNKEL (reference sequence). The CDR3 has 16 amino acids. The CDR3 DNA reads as TGTGCCAGCAGCAACCGACTAGCGGGGAACACCGGGGAGCTGTTTTTT. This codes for CASSNRLAGNTGELFF.

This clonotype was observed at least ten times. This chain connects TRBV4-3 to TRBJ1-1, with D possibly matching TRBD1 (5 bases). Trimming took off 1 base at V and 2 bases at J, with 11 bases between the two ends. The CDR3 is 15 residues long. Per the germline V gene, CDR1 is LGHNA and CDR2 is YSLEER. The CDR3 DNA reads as TGCGCCAGCAGCCAAGGGCGACAGTACAACACTGAAGCTTTCTTT. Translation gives CASSQGRQYNTEAFF.

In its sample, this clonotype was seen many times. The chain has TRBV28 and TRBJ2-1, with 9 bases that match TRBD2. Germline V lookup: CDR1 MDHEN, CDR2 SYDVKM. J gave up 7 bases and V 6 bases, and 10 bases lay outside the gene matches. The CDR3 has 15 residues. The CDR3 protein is CASSRSGGGVNEQFF. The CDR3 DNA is TGTGCCAGCAGCCGTAGTGGCGGGGGGGTTAATGAGCAGTTCTTC.

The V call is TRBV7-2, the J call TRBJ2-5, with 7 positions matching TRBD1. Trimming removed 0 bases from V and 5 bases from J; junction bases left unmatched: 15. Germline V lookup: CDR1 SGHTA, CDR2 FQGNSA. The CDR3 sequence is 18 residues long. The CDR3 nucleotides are TGTGCCAGCAGCTTAGCCAGACAGGGAATAATCCCTAATGAGACCCAGTACTTC. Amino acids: CASSLARQGIIPNETQYF.

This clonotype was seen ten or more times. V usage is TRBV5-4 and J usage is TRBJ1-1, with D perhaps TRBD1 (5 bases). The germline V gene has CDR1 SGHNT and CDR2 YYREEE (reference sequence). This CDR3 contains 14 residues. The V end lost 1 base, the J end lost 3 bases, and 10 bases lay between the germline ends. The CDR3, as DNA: TGTGCCAGCAGCTTGCAGGGAAGGGACACTGAAGCTTTCTTT. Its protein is CASSLQGRDTEAFF.

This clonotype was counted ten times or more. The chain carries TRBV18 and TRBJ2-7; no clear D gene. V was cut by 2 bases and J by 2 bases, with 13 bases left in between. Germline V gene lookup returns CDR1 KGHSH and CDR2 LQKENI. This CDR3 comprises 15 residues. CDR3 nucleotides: TGTGCCAGCTCACCAGTCATGGACGGCACCTACGAGCAGTACTTC. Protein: CASSPVMDGTYEQYF. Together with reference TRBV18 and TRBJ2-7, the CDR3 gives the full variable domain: NAGVMQNPRHLVRRRGQEARLRCSPMKGHSHVYWYRQLPEEGLKFMVYLQKENIIDESGMPKERFSAEFPKEGPSILRIQQVVRGDSAAYFCASSPVMDGTYEQYFGPGTRLTVT.

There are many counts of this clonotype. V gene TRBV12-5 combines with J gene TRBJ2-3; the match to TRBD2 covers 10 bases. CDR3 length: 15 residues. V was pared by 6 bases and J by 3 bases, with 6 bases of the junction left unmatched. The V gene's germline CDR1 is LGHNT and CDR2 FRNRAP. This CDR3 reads CASGASGSWTDTQYF. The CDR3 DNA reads TGTGCTAGTGGAGCTAGCGGGAGTTGGACAGATACGCAGTATTTT.

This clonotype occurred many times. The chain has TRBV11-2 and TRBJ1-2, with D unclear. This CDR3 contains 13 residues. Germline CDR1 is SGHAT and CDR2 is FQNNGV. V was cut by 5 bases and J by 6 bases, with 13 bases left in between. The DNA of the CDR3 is TGTGCCAGCAGCCCACAGCGGACGAATGGCTACACCTTC. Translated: CASSPQRTNGYTF.

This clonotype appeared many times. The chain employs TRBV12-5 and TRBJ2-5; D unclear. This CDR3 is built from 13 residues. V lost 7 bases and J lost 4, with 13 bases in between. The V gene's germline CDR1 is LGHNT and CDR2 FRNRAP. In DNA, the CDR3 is TGTGCTAGTGCCCCTTCAACCCCAGAGACCCAGTACTTC. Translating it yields CASAPSTPETQYF.

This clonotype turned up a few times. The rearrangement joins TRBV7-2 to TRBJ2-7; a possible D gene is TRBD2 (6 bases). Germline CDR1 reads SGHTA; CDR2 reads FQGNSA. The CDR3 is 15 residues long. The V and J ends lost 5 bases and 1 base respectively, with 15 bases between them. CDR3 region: CASSTLSAGSYEQYF. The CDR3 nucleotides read TGTGCCAGCAGCACCTTAAGCGCGGGGTCCTACGAGCAGTACTTC.

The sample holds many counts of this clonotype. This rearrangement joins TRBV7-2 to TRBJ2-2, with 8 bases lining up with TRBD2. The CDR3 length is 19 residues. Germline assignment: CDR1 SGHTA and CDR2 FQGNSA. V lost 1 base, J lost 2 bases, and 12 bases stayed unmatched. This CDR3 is CASSLVSSGSRLNTGELFF. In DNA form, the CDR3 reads TGTGCCAGCAGCTTAGTCTCTAGCGGGTCACGGTTAAACACCGGGGAGCTGTTTTTT.

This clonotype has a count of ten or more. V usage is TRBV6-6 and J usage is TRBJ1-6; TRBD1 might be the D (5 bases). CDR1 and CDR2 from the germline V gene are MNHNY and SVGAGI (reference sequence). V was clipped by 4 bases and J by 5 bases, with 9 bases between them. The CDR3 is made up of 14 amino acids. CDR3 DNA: TGTGCCAGCAGTTCGGGCAGGGATAATTCACCCCTCCACTTT. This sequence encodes CASSSGRDNSPLHF.

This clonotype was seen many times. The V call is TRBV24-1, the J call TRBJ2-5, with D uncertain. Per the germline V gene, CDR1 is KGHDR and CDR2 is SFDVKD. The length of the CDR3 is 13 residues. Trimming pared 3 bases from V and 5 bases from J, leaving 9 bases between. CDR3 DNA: TGTGCCACCAGTGATAGGAGACGGGAGACCCAGTACTTC. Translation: CATSDRRRETQYF.

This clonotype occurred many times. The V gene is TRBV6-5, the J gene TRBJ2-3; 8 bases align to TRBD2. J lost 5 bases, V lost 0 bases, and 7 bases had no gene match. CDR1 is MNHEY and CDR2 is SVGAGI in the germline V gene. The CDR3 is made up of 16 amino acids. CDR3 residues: CASSYSAGLVVDTQYF. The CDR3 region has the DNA TGTGCCAGCAGTTACTCCGCGGGACTAGTAGTAGATACGCAGTATTTT.

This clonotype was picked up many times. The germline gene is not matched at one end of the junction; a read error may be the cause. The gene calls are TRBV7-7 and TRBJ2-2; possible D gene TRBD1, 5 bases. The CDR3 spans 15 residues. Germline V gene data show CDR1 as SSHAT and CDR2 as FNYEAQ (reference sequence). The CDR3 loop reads CASSAGPTNTGELFF. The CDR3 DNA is TGTGCTAGCAGCGCAGGGCCCACGAACACCGGGGAGCTGTTTTTT.

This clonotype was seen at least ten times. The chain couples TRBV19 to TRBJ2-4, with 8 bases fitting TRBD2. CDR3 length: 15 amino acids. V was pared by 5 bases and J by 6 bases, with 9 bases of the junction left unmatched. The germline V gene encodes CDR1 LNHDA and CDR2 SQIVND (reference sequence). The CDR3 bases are TGTGCCAGTAGTCTTGGGACTAGACCTTTAAACATTCAGTACTTC. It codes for CASSLGTRPLNIQYF.

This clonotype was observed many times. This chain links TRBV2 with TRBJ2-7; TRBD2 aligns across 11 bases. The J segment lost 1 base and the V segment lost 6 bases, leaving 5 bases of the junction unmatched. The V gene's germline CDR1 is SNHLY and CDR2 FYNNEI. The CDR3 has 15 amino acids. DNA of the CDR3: TGTGCCAGCAGCGCCCGGACTAGCGGGTCCTACGAGCAGTACTTC. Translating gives CASSARTSGSYEQYF.

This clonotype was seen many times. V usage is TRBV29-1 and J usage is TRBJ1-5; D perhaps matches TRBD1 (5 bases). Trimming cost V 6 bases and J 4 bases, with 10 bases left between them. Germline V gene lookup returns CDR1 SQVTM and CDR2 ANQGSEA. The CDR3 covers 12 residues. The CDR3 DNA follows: TGCAGCGTCCTGACAGCTAATCAGCCCCAGCATTTT. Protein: CSVLTANQPQHF.

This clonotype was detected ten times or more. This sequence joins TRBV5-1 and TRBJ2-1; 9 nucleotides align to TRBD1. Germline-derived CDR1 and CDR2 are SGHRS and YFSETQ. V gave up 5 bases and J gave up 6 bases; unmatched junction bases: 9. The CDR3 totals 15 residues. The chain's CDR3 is CASSSGTGSSNEQFF. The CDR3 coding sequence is TGCGCCAGCAGTTCCGGGACAGGGTCGTCCAATGAGCAGTTCTTC. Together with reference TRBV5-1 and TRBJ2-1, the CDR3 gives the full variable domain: KAGVTQTPRYLIKTRGQQVTLSCSPISGHRSVSWYQQTPGQGLQFLFEYFSETQRNKGNFPGRFSGRQFSNSRSEMNVSTLELGDSALYLCASSSGTGSSNEQFFGPGTRLTVL.

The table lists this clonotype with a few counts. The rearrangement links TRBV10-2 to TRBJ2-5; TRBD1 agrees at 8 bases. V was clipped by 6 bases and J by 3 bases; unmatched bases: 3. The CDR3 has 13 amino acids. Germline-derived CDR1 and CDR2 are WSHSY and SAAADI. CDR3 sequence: CASSQTGEETQYF. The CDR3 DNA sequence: TGCGCCAGCAGCCAGACAGGGGAAGAGACCCAGTACTTC.

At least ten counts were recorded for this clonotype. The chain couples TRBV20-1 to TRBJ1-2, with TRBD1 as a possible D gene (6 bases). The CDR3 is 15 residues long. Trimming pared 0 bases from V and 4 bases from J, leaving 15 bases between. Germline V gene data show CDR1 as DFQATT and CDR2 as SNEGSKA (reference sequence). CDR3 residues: CSARDLQGKIYGYTF. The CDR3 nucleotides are TGCAGTGCTAGAGATTTGCAGGGGAAGATCTATGGCTACACCTTC.

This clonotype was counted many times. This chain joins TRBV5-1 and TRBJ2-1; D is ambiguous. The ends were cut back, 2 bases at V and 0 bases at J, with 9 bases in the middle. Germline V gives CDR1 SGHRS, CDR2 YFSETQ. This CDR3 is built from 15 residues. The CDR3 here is CASSFQASSYNEQFF. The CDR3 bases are TGCGCCAGCAGCTTTCAAGCGAGCTCCTACAATGAGCAGTTCTTC. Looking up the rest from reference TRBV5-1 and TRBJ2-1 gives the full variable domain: KAGVTQTPRYLIKTRGQQVTLSCSPISGHRSVSWYQQTPGQGLQFLFEYFSETQRNKGNFPGRFSGRQFSNSRSEMNVSTLELGDSALYLCASSFQASSYNEQFFGPGTRLTVL.

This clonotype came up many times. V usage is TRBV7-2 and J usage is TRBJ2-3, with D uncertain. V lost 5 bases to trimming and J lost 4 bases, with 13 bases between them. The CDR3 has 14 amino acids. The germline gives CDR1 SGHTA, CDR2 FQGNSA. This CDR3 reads CASSPLIRPDTQYF. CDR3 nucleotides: TGTGCCAGCAGCCCCCTGATTAGACCAGATACGCAGTATTTT. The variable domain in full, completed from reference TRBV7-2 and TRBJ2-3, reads GAGVSQSPSNKVTEKGKDVELRCDPISGHTALYWYRQSLGQGLEFLIYFQGNSAPDKSGLPSDRFSAERTGGSVSTLTIQRTQQEDSAVYLCASSPLIRPDTQYFGPGTRLTVL.